Listed below are T cell receptor beta chains from one sample, sequenced in a study of monozygotic twins with inflammatory bowel disease. TCRdb re-called the 5' RACE reads; every CDR3 protein appears as one record, without DNA. This listing includes some 450,000 distinct CDR3 sequences. Sequencing was done on a sample of blood. The source is a human donor with ulcerative colitis or Crohn's disease, or a healthy co-twin of an affected twin (not recorded which). The CDR3 runs from the conserved cysteine through the conserved F or W. The order of the fields is V gene, J gene, CDR3 protein.

TRBV7-9	TRBJ1-6	CASSSGQEDYNSPLHF
TRBV6-5	TRBJ2-3	CASSYRPPGGVRTDTQYF
TRBV4-1	TRBJ1-2	CASSQDGIEGYTF
TRBV15	TRBJ1-2	CATSRDPAGVYGYTF
TRBV7-2	TRBJ2-7	CASSLALQAGSYEQYF
TRBV7-8	TRBJ1-6	CASSLDLGSPLHF
TRBV6-5	TRBJ2-7	CASSYLSFGPYEQYF
TRBV2	TRBJ1-5	CASSEALAPNQPQHF
TRBV6-5	TRBJ2-1	CASSYSYSSRVYNEQFF
TRBV7-2	TRBJ2-2	CASSLNRANTGVLFF
TRBV5-1	TRBJ1-1	CASSSGPQGGTEAFF
TRBV12-5	TRBJ2-1	CASGPTSGRGNEQFF
TRBV24-1	TRBJ2-1	CATSDWDNEQFF
TRBV27	TRBJ2-1	CASRRATGTGEAEQFF
TRBV5-1	TRBJ2-1	CASSLESSGGLNEQFF
TRBV24-1	TRBJ2-1	CATSDTGTSGEQFF
TRBV20-1	TRBJ2-2	CSARYRGGYTGELFF
TRBV12-3/TRBV12-4	TRBJ2-3	CASTKGALTDTQYF
TRBV5-1	TRBJ2-1	CASSSPNYNEQFF
TRBV12-3/TRBV12-4	TRBJ2-1	CASIPGTGGNEQFF